This T cell receptor beta chain derives from a study of blood T cell repertoires in COVID-19. Per the original data handling: Estimates of nucleated cell counts were drawn from the amplification of reference gene primers. The repertoire was sequenced with immunoSEQ multiplex PCR; TCRdb's copy has only in-frame clones and lacks some. V, J and clone size are those of that table, while D and trimming were read from the DNA. The sample consists of some 59,000 clones, 65% to 80% of them appearing once. During active infection, Seattle patients enrolled and were then monitored through disease. Losses at the gene ends were 4 bases for V and 6 bases for J; bases not matched to a gene: 7. CDR1 and CDR2 from the germline V gene are LNHDA and SQIVND (reference sequence). The CDR3 has 15 amino acids.

Sequences were obtained from peripheral blood. The chain links TRBV19 to TRBJ2-2; 8 positions match TRBD1. The receptor was derived from a man younger than 40 with COVID-19, enrolled during active disease. The DNA for the CDR3 is TGTGCCAGTAGTACGAGGGGCAGGGGGCCCGGGGAGCTGTTTTTT. Amino acids: CASSTRGRGPGELFF. The whole variable domain, remainder taken from reference TRBV19 and TRBJ2-2, is DGGITQSPKYLFRKEGQNVTLSCEQNLNHDAMYWYRQDPGQGLRLIYYSQIVNDFQKGDIAEGYSVSREKKESFPLTVTSAQKNPTAFYLCASSTRGRGPGELFFGEGSRLTVL.